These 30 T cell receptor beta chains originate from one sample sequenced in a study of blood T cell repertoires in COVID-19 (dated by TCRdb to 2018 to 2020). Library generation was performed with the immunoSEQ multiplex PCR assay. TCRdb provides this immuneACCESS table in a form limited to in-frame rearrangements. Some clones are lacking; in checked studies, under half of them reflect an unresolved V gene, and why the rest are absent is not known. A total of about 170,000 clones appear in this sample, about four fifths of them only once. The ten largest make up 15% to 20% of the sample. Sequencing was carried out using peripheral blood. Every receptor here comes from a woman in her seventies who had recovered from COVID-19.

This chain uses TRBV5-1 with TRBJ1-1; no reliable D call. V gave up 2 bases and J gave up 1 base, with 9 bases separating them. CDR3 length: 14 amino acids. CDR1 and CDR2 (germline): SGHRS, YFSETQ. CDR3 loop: CASSLLNTNTEAFF. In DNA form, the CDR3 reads TGCGCCAGCAGCTTATTGAACACGAACACTGAAGCTTTCTTT.

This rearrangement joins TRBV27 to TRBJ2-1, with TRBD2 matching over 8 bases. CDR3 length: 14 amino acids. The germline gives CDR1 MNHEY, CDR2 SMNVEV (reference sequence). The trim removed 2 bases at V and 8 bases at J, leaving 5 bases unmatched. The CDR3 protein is CASSLRSGGDEQFF. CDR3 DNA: TGTGCCAGCAGTTTAAGGTCGGGGGGGGATGAGCAGTTCTTC.

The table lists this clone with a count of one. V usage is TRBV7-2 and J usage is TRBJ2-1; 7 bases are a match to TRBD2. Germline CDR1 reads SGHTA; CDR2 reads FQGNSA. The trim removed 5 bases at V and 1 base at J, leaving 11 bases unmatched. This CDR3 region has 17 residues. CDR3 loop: CASSGRVAGLSYNEQFF. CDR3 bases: TGTGCCAGCAGCGGGAGGGTAGCGGGCCTTTCCTACAATGAGCAGTTCTTC.

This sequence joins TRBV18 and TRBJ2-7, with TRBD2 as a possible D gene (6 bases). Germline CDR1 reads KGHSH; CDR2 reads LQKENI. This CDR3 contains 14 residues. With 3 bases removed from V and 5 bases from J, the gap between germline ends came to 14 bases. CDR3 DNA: TGTGCCAGCTCACCCCGTCCGGGAGTCAACGAGCAGTACTTC. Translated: CASSPRPGVNEQYF.

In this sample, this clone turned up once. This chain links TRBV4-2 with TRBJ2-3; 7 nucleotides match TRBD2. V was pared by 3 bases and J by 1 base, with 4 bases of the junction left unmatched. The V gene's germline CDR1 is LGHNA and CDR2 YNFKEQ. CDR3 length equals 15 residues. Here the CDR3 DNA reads TGTGCCAGCAGCCAGGGAGGGGCCCGCACAGATACGCAGTATTTT. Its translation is CASSQGGARTDTQYF.

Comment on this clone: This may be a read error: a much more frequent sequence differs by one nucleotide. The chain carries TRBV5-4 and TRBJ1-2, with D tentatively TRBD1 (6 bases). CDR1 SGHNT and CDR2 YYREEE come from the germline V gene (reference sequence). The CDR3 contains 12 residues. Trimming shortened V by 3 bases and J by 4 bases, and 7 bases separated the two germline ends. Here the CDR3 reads CASSSDSYGYTF. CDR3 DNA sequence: TGTGCCAGCAGCTCGGACAGCTATGGCTACACCTTC.

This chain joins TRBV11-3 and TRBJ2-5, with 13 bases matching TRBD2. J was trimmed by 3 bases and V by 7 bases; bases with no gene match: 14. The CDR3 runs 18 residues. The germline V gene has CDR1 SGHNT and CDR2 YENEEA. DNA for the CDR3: TGTGCCAGCACCTCTCCCCGTGGTGGGACTAGCGGGGAAGAGACCCAGTACTTC. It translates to CASTSPRGGTSGEETQYF.

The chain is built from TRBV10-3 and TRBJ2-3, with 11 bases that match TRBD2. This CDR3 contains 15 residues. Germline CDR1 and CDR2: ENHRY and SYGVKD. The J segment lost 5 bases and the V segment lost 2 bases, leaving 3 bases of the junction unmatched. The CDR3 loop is CAISEGSGRGDTQYF. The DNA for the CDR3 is TGTGCCATCAGTGAGGGTAGCGGGAGGGGAGATACGCAGTATTTT.

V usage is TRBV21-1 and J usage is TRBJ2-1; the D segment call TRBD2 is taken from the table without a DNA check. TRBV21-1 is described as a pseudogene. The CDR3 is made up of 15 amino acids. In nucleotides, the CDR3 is TGTGCCAGCAGCCCCGAGTATCCCGGGAACAATGAGCAGTTCTTC. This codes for CASSPEYPGNNEQFF.

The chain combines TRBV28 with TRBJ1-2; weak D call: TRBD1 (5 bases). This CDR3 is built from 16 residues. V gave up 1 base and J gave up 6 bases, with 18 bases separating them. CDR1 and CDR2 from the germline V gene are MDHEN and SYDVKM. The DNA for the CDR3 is TGTGCCAGCAGTTTATTTCTTTTGGGGGGTTGGGATGGCTACACCTTC. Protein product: CASSLFLLGGWDGYTF.

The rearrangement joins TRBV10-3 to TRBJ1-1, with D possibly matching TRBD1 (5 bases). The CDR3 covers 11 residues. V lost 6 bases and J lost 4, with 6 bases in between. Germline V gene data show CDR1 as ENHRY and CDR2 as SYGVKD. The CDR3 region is CAIRDITEAFF. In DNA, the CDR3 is TGTGCCATCAGGGACATCACTGAAGCTTTCTTT.

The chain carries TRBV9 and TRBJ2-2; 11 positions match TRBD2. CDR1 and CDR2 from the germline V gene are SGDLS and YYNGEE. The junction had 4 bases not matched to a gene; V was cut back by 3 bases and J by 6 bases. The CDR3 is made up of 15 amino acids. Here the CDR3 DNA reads TGTGCCAGCAGCGCTAGCGGGGGGTGGGCCGGGGAGCTGTTTTTT. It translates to CASSASGGWAGELFF.

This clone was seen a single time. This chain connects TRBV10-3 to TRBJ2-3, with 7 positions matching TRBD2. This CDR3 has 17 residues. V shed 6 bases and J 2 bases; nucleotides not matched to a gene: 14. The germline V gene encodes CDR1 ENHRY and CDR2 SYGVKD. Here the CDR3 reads CAISSPRLGGATDTQYF. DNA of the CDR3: TGTGCCATCAGCTCACCCCGTTTGGGAGGGGCCACAGATACGCAGTATTTT.

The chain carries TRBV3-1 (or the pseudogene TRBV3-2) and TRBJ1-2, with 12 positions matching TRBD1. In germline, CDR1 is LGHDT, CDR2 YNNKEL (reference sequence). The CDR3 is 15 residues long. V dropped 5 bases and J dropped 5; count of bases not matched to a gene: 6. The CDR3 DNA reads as TGTGCCAGCAGCTACGGGACAGGGGGCCGGTATGGCTACACCTTC. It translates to CASSYGTGGRYGYTF.

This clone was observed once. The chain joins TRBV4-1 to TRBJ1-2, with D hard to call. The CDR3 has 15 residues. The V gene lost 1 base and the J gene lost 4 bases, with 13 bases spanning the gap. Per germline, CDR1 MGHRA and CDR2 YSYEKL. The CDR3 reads CASSQGGGWGYGYTF. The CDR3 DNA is TGCGCCAGCAGCCAAGGTGGCGGGTGGGGCTATGGCTACACCTTC.

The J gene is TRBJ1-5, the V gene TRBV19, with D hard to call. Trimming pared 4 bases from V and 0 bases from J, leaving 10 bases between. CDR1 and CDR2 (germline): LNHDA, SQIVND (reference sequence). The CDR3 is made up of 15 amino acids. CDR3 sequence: CASSRAPYSNQPQHF. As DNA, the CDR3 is TGTGCCAGTAGTAGGGCTCCGTATAGCAATCAGCCCCAGCATTTT.

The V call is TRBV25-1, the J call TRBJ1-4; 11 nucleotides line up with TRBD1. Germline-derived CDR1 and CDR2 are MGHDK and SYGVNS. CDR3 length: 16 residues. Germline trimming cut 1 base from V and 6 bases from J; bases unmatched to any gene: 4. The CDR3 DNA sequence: TGTGCCAGCAGTGAATTGGGGACAGGGGGGGATGAAAAACTGTTTTTT. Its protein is CASSELGTGGDEKLFF.

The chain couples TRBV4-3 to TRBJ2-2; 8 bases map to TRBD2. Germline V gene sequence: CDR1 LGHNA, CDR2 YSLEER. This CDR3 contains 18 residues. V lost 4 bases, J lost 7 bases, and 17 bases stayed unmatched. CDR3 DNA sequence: TGCGCCAGCAGCCGAGCAACCACAGCGGGAGCCGGGCACGGGGAGCTGTTTTTT. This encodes CASSRATTAGAGHGELFF.

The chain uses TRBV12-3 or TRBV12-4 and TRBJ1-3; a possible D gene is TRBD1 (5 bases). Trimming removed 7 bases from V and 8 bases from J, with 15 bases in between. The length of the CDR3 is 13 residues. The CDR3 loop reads CASMGGFRYTIYF. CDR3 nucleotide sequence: TGTGCCAGCATGGGGGGGTTTCGATACACCATATATTTT.

CDR3 protein: CASRKGGTSGRAWADTQYF. As DNA, the CDR3 is TGTGCCAGCAGGAAGGGGGGGACTAGCGGGAGGGCCTGGGCAGATACGCAGTATTTT. The chain has TRBV27 and TRBJ2-3; 16 bases match TRBD2. V was pared by 6 bases and J by 4 bases, with 13 bases of the junction left unmatched. The CDR3 extends over 19 amino acids. Germline assignment: CDR1 MNHEY and CDR2 SMNVEV (reference sequence).

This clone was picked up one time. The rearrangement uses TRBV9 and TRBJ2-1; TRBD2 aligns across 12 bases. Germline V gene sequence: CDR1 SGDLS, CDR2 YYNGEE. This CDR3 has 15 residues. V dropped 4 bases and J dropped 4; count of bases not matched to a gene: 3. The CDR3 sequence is CASSRTSGGYNEQFF. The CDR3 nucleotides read TGTGCCAGCAGCAGAACTAGCGGGGGGTACAATGAGCAGTTCTTC.

CDR3 sequence: CASSLVLNTEAFF. Written as DNA, the CDR3 is TGCGCCAGCAGCTTGGTCTTGAACACTGAAGCTTTCTTT. V is TRBV5-1 and J is TRBJ1-1; no clear D gene. The CDR3 consists of 13 residues. The ends were cut back, 0 bases at V and 0 bases at J, with 3 bases in the middle. CDR1 and CDR2 (germline): SGHRS, YFSETQ.

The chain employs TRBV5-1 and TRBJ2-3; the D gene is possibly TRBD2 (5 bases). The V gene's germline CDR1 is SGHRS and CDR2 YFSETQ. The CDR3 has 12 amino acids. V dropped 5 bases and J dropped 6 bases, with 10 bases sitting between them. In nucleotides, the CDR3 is TGCGCCAGCAGGCGCCCTAGCGATACGCAGTATTTT. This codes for CASRRPSDTQYF. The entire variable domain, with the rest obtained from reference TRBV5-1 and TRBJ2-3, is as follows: KAGVTQTPRYLIKTRGQQVTLSCSPISGHRSVSWYQQTPGQGLQFLFEYFSETQRNKGNFPGRFSGRQFSNSRSEMNVSTLELGDSALYLCASRRPSDTQYFGPGTRLTVL.

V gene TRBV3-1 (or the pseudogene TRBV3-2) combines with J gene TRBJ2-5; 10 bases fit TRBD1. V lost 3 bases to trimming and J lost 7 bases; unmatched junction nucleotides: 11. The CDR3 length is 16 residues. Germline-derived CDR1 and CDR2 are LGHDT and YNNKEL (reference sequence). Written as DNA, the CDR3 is TGTGCCAGCAGCCACCCCGGGACAGGGGTTTTCGGGACCCAGTACTTC. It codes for CASSHPGTGVFGTQYF.

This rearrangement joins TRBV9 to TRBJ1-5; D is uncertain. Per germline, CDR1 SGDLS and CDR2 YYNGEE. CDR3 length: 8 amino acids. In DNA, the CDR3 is TGTGCGGCGGGGCCCCAGCATTTT. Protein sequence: CAAGPQHF.

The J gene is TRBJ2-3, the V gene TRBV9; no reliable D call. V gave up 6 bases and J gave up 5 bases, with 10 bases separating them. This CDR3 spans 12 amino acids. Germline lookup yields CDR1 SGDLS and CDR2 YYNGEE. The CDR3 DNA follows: TGTGCCAGCACCCTTCTCGGAGATACGCAGTATTTT. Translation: CASTLLGDTQYF.

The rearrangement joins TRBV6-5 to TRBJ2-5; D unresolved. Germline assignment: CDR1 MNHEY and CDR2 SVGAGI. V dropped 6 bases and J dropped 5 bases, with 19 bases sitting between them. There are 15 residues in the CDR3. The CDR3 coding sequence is TGTGCCAGCAGCCGTTTTGGCCGCCCCGGGGAGACCCAGTACTTC. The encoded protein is CASSRFGRPGETQYF.

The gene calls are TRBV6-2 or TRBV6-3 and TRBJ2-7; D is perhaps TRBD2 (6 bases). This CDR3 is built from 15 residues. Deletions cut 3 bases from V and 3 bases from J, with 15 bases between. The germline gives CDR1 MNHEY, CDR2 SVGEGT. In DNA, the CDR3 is TGTGCCAGCAGTTATGGCCCCGGGGGAGTCTACGAGCAGTACTTC. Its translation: CASSYGPGGVYEQYF.

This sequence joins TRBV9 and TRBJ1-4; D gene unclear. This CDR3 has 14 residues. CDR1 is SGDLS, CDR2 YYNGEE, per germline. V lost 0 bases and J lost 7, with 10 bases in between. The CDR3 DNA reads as TGTGCCAGCAGCGTAGCTGGGGAGGGTGAAAAACTGTTTTTT. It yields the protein CASSVAGEGEKLFF. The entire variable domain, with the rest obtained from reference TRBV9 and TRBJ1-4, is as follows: DSGVTQTPKHLITATGQRVTLRCSPRSGDLSVYWYQQSLDQGLQFLIQYYNGEERAKGNILERFSAQQFPDLHSELNLSSLELGDSALYFCASSVAGEGEKLFFGSGTQLSVL.

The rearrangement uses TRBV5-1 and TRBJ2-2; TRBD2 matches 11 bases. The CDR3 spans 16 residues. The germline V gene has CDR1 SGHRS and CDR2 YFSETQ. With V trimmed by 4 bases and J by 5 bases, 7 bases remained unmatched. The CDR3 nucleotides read TGCGCCAGCAGCGACGGTAGCGGGAGGGGAACCGGGGAGCTGTTTTTT. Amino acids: CASSDGSGRGTGELFF.